These 23 T cell receptor beta chains were all obtained from the same sample, sequenced in a study of tissue T cells after allogeneic stem cell transplantation. The method was immunoSEQ multiplex PCR; TCRdb's version includes in-frame clones alone and lacks a portion of them. The profile shows some 24,000 clones, more than 60% of them singletons. Sequencing used tissue from the ileum, obtained at autopsy. The receptors derive from a female donor older than 55 with lung cancer.

The chain recombines TRBV9 with TRBJ2-5, with no clear D. This CDR3 spans 15 amino acids. Germline loops: CDR1 SGDLS, CDR2 YYNGEE. Trimming stripped 4 bases from V and 1 base from J, with 14 bases between. The CDR3 DNA follows: TGTGCCAGCAGCCCTCGCCGGGCCGTCCAAGAGACCCAGTACTTC. Its translation is CASSPRRAVQETQYF.

This clone has more than one count but fewer than ten. V is TRBV11-2 and J is TRBJ2-6; no reliable D call. The CDR3 has 15 residues. The V and J ends lost 3 bases and 0 bases respectively, with 6 bases between them. In germline, CDR1 is SGHAT, CDR2 FQNNGV. CDR3 in amino acids: CASSFTYSGANVLTF. As DNA, the CDR3 is TGTGCCAGCAGCTTTACGTACTCTGGGGCCAACGTCCTGACTTTC.

Only a few counts were recorded for this clone. The chain employs TRBV3-1 (or the pseudogene TRBV3-2) and TRBJ1-3, with TRBD1 identical over 7 bases. With 0 bases clipped from V and 7 bases from J, the junction kept 9 bases outside the gene matches. Looked up from germline, CDR1 is LGHDT and CDR2 is YNNKEL (reference sequence). The length of the CDR3 is 16 residues. The CDR3 loop reads CASSQDQVKGANTIYF. The CDR3 nucleotides are TGTGCCAGCAGCCAAGATCAGGTCAAGGGGGCGAACACCATATATTTT.

This clone has a single count. The chain carries TRBV29-1 and TRBJ1-1; 9 bases agree with TRBD1. V shed 5 bases, J shed 5 bases, and the junction held 6 bases outside the gene matches. CDR1 and CDR2 (germline): SQVTM, ANQGSEA. This CDR3 is built from 13 residues. In DNA form, the CDR3 reads TGCAGCGTTAGCCGACAGGGGGAAACTGAAGCTTTCTTT. The encoded protein is CSVSRQGETEAFF.

V gene TRBV21-1 combines with J gene TRBJ1-3; TRBD1, as called in the table, went unchecked against the DNA. TRBV21-1 has pseudogene status. The CDR3 consists of 15 residues. CDR3 coding DNA: TGTGCCAGCAGCAAAGGCAGGACACTCGGAAACACCATATATTTT. The encoded protein is CASSKGRTLGNTIYF.

This clone rates as medium-sized. V usage is TRBV30 and J usage is TRBJ2-6, with D possibly being TRBD1 (5 bases). The V end lost 2 bases, the J end lost 0 bases, and 8 bases lay between the germline ends. From germline, CDR1 is GTSNPN and CDR2 SVGIG (reference sequence). The CDR3 sequence is 15 residues long. In DNA, the CDR3 is TGTGCCTGGAGTACAGGCGTCTCTGGGGCCAACGTCCTGACTTTC. It is translated as CAWSTGVSGANVLTF.

This clone has a handful of counts. The rearrangement joins TRBV19 to TRBJ2-1, with TRBD2 identical over 7 bases. Germline V gene sequence: CDR1 LNHDA, CDR2 SQIVND (reference sequence). The CDR3 has 14 amino acids. V trimming: 3 bases; J trimming: 4 bases; junction bases outside the gene matches: 3. The CDR3 here is CASSMRERYNEQFF. In nucleotides, the CDR3 is TGTGCCAGTAGTATGCGGGAGAGATACAATGAGCAGTTCTTC.

V and J are TRBV23-1 and TRBJ2-2, with D unclear. TRBV23-1 is an open reading frame, and its role is uncertain. Between the trimmed V and J ends, which lost 3 bases and 5 bases, there was a span of 13 bases. This CDR3 has 15 amino acids. CDR3 amino acids: CASSHPRRNTGELFF. The CDR3 DNA reads as TGCGCCAGCAGTCATCCAAGGCGGAATACCGGGGAGCTGTTTTTT.

The J gene is TRBJ2-7, the V gene TRBV6-5; 10 bases map to TRBD1. CDR1 is MNHEY, CDR2 SVGAGI, per germline. The CDR3 totals 15 residues. V trimming: 5 bases; J trimming: 2 bases; junction bases outside the gene matches: 6. Written as DNA, the CDR3 is TGTGCCAGCAGTACATACGGACAGGGGGCCTACGAGCAGTACTTC. Protein sequence: CASSTYGQGAYEQYF.

The chain links TRBV19 to TRBJ2-7; TRBD2 matches at 7 bases. The CDR3 has 15 residues. From germline, CDR1 is LNHDA and CDR2 SQIVND (reference sequence). Trimming removed 6 bases from V and 3 bases from J; junction bases left unmatched: 11. CDR3 loop: CASSPYTGGDYEQYF. The CDR3 bases are TGTGCCAGTAGCCCCTACACGGGGGGAGACTACGAGCAGTACTTC.

The chain employs TRBV13 and TRBJ2-3, with TRBD2 identical over 13 bases. This CDR3 has 18 amino acids. The germline CDR1 and CDR2 sequences are PRHDT and FYEKMQ (reference sequence). Germline trimming cut 5 bases from V and 4 bases from J; bases unmatched to any gene: 12. CDR3 amino acids: CASSTRTSGRGGADTQYF. CDR3 bases: TGTGCCAGCAGCACGCGGACTAGCGGGAGAGGAGGGGCAGATACGCAGTATTTT.

This chain connects TRBV27 to TRBJ2-3; 11 nucleotides line up with TRBD2. Trimming cost V 10 bases and J 0 bases; bases outside gene matches: 15. CDR1 MNHEY and CDR2 SMNVEV come from the germline V gene (reference sequence). The CDR3 totals 18 residues. The CDR3 reads CAISRWASGGYSTDTQYF. DNA of the CDR3: TGTGCCATCAGCCGCTGGGCTAGCGGGGGGTATAGCACAGATACGCAGTATTTT.

This chain uses TRBV7-7 with TRBJ2-1; possibly TRBD1 or TRBD2 for D (5 bases each). The CDR3 is made up of 16 amino acids. The germline CDR1 and CDR2 sequences are SSHAT and FNYEAQ (reference sequence). V lost 5 bases to trimming and J lost 3 bases, with 17 bases between them. CDR3 sequence reads: CASSPRAWGIYNEQFF. As DNA, the CDR3 is TGTGCCAGCAGCCCGCGAGCGTGGGGGATCTACAATGAGCAGTTCTTC.

This chain links TRBV6-2 or TRBV6-3 with TRBJ1-2, with 9 bases lining up with TRBD1. This CDR3 contains 14 residues. V lost 5 bases to trimming and J lost 4 bases; unmatched junction nucleotides: 5. Germline V CDR1 and CDR2: MNHEY, SVGEGT. The CDR3 region is CASSPGQGGYGYTF. The CDR3 DNA follows: TGTGCCAGCAGTCCGGGACAGGGCGGCTATGGCTACACCTTC.

V and J are TRBV11-3 and TRBJ2-3, with 7 bases that match TRBD1. The CDR3 extends over 15 amino acids. Germline CDR1 reads SGHNT; CDR2 reads YENEEA. V shed 1 base and J 1 base; nucleotides not matched to a gene: 2. This CDR3 reads CASSLAGTGTDTQYF. CDR3 sequence (DNA): TGTGCCAGCAGCTTAGCAGGGACAGGCACAGATACGCAGTATTTT.

This clone appeared a single time. The rearrangement joins TRBV10-1 to TRBJ2-3; D is perhaps TRBD1 (5 bases). CDR3 length equals 15 residues. The V end lost 3 bases, the J end lost 3 bases, and 13 bases lay between the germline ends. Germline CDR1 is WNHNN and CDR2 is SYGVQD (reference sequence). CDR3 region: CASSDRQGVTDTQYF. CDR3 bases: TGCGCCAGCAGTGACAGGCAGGGTGTTACAGATACGCAGTATTTT.

The CDR3 sequence: CASSQQGSTSTDTQYF. CDR3 nucleotide sequence: TGTGCCAGCAGCCAACAGGGATCGACTAGCACAGATACGCAGTATTTT. The J gene is TRBJ2-3, the V gene TRBV14; maybe TRBD1 (5 bases). The CDR3 spans 16 residues. Trimming shortened V by 2 bases and J by 0 bases, and 12 bases separated the two germline ends. Germline V gene sequence: CDR1 SGHDN, CDR2 FVKESK.

This clone was picked up one time. This chain uses TRBV5-1 with TRBJ1-4, with 12 bases matching TRBD1. Unmatched junction bases numbered 4, after V lost 4 bases and J lost 6 bases. Germline V gene lookup returns CDR1 SGHRS and CDR2 YFSETQ. This CDR3 region has 15 residues. The CDR3 loop is CASSGTGGPDEKLFF. For the CDR3, the DNA is TGCGCCAGCAGCGGGACAGGGGGCCCCGATGAAAAACTGTTTTTT.

This chain connects TRBV29-1 to TRBJ2-3, with 7 bases that match TRBD2. With 3 bases clipped from V and 3 bases from J, the junction kept 3 bases outside the gene matches. Germline-derived CDR1 and CDR2 are SQVTM and ANQGSEA. This CDR3 comprises 13 residues. The DNA for the CDR3 is TGCAGCGTTGAGGGGGGGTGGACAGATACGCAGTATTTT. It yields the protein CSVEGGWTDTQYF.

This clone has only a few counts. V is TRBV5-8 and J is TRBJ1-2; no clear D. Trimming cost V 4 bases and J 0 bases, with 1 base left between them. Germline-derived CDR1 and CDR2 are SGHTS and YDEGEE. The CDR3 totals 11 residues. DNA for the CDR3: TGTGCCAGCAGCGCTAACTATGGCTACACCTTC. It encodes CASSANYGYTF. The full variable domain, its missing parts supplied by reference TRBV5-8 and TRBJ1-2, is EAGVTQSPTHLIKTRGQQATLRCSPISGHTSVYWYQQALGLGLQFLLWYDEGEERNRGNFPPRFSGRQFPNYSSELNVNALELEDSALYLCASSANYGYTFGSGTRLTVV.

The rearrangement links TRBV24-1 to TRBJ1-2; TRBD1 is a possible D gene (5 bases). CDR3 length: 15 residues. Trimming took 5 bases from V and 7 from J, leaving 19 bases between them. Per germline, CDR1 KGHDR and CDR2 SFDVKD. The CDR3 nucleotides are TGTGCCACCAGTGCCCCCGCTGAGGGGTTGCCTGGCTACACCTTC. It is translated as CATSAPAEGLPGYTF.

The chain carries TRBV7-2 and TRBJ2-2; D is undetermined. This CDR3 region has 12 residues. The germline gives CDR1 SGHTA, CDR2 FQGNSA. Deletions cut 4 bases from V and 15 bases from J, with 15 bases between. This CDR3 is CASSSPVQRMFF. For the CDR3, the DNA is TGTGCCAGCAGCTCCCCGGTCCAACGGATGTTTTTT.

The genes are TRBV6-5 and TRBJ2-5; D is perhaps TRBD2 (5 bases). Trimming shortened V by 6 bases and J by 5 bases, and 10 bases separated the two germline ends. The CDR3 sequence is 12 residues long. Per the germline V gene, CDR1 is MNHEY and CDR2 is SVGAGI. The CDR3 spells CASRQRRETQYF. The CDR3 DNA follows: TGTGCCAGCAGACAACGGAGGGAGACCCAGTACTTC.